The 2 T cell receptor beta chains presented below share a single source sample, sequenced in a study of blood T cell repertoires in COVID-19. The assay was immunoSEQ multiplex PCR, and TCRdb's table has in-frame clones only and misses some. This sample carries some 200,000 clones, roughly nine tenths of them seen once, and the ten largest clones take about 0.81%. Material: peripheral blood. The receptors derive from a woman in her seventies with acute or convalescent COVID-19.

This clone was counted a few times. The V and J genes are TRBV6-2 or TRBV6-3 and TRBJ2-1; TRBD2 aligns across 11 bases. Germline CDR1 reads MNHEY; CDR2 reads SVGEGT. The CDR3 runs 16 residues. The V segment lost 0 bases and the J segment 7 bases; nucleotides outside the gene matches: 5. The CDR3 sequence: CASSYSGTSGLNEQFF. The CDR3 bases are TGTGCCAGCAGTTACTCTGGGACTAGCGGCCTTAATGAGCAGTTCTTC.

This clone was counted between two and nine times. The chain recombines TRBV6-5 with TRBJ1-2, with 7 nucleotides matching TRBD1. The length of the CDR3 is 14 residues. Per germline, CDR1 MNHEY and CDR2 SVGAGI. The junction had 12 bases not matched to a gene; V was cut back by 6 bases and J by 8 bases. The CDR3 loop reads CASRGDSMGSGYTF. In DNA, the CDR3 is TGTGCCAGCAGGGGGGACAGCATGGGTTCGGGCTACACCTTC.